This passage covers 27 T cell receptor beta chains from one sample sequenced in a study of cytomegalovirus exposure and HLA in healthy donors. The PCR employed 60 Vbeta primers together with 13 Jbeta primers. Method: immunoSEQ multiplex PCR; TCRdb's copy keeps in-frame clones and lacks some. The repertoire includes approximately 130,000 clones, roughly 79% of them detected once, and around 1.8% sits in the top ten. Sequencing was performed on PBMCs. The origin of the receptors is a woman in her fifties or sixties in good health and CMV-seronegative.

This rearrangement joins TRBV7-3 to TRBJ1-2; 7 nucleotides align to TRBD1. CDR3 length equals 13 residues. Germline V gives CDR1 SGHTA, CDR2 FQGTGA. J lost 7 bases, V lost 3 bases, and 5 bases had no gene match. As DNA, the CDR3 is TGTGCCAGCAGCTTTAGGGGGCTTGGTGGCTACACCTTC. Amino acids: CASSFRGLGGYTF.

The rearrangement joins TRBV19 to TRBJ1-5, with D perhaps matching TRBD1 (6 bases). V gave up 6 bases and J gave up 5 bases, with 17 bases separating them. Germline CDR1 reads LNHDA; CDR2 reads SQIVND (reference sequence). The length of the CDR3 is 15 residues. The DNA of the CDR3 is TGTGCCAGTAGCTTCACAGGGATTTTCGATCAGCCCCAGCATTTT. Amino acids: CASSFTGIFDQPQHF.

To note about this clone: Its ends do not fully match the called genes, so a read error is possible. The chain employs TRBV10-3 and TRBJ2-3, with D uncertain. The V gene's germline CDR1 is ENHRY and CDR2 SYGVKD. This CDR3 comprises 12 residues. The CDR3: CAIRGSTDTQYF. The CDR3 coding sequence is TGTGCCATCAGGGGCAGCACGGATACGCAGTATTTT.

The sample holds one count of this clone. The chain has TRBV18 and TRBJ2-3, with D perhaps matching TRBD1 (6 bases). The ends were cut back, 3 bases at V and 3 bases at J, with 10 bases in the middle. The CDR3 is made up of 14 amino acids. Germline V CDR1 and CDR2: KGHSH, LQKENI. CDR3 nucleotides: TGTGCCAGCTCACCGGGGGCTGTAACAGATACGCAGTATTTT. This codes for CASSPGAVTDTQYF.

The V and J genes are TRBV30 and TRBJ2-2; 9 bases match TRBD2. The CDR3 length is 17 residues. The ends lost 6 bases at V and 4 bases at J; junction bases unmatched: 15. Germline V gene data show CDR1 as GTSNPN and CDR2 as SVGIG (reference sequence). The CDR3 reads CACPLGGAGGGTGELFF. CDR3 bases: TGTGCCTGTCCCCTTGGGGGAGCGGGAGGAGGCACCGGGGAGCTGTTTTTT.

This clone was recorded once. CDR3 sequence: CASSWRQDGYSYEQYF. Written as DNA, the CDR3 is TGTGCCAGCAGCTGGCGACAGGACGGGTACTCCTACGAGCAGTACTTC. This chain uses TRBV7-2 with TRBJ2-7; D might be TRBD1 (6 bases). CDR3 size: 16 residues. V was pared by 4 bases and J by 0 bases, with 16 bases between. Germline values: CDR1 SGHTA, CDR2 FQGNSA.

The chain links TRBV6-5 to TRBJ2-3; 7 nucleotides match TRBD2. The J segment lost 2 bases and the V segment lost 0 bases, leaving 5 bases of the junction unmatched. CDR3 size: 16 residues. Germline CDR1 and CDR2: MNHEY and SVGAGI. DNA for the CDR3: TGTGCCAGCAGTTACTCGGCCGGGACTAACACAGATACGCAGTATTTT. Protein sequence: CASSYSAGTNTDTQYF.

This chain links TRBV13 with TRBJ2-4, with D uncertain. V shed 6 bases and J shed 0 bases, with 6 bases lying between them. CDR3 length: 13 residues. Germline loops: CDR1 PRHDT, CDR2 FYEKMQ (reference sequence). The CDR3 sequence: CASSSQAKNIQYF. The CDR3 region has the DNA TGTGCCAGCAGTTCCCAAGCCAAAAACATTCAGTACTTC.

The rearrangement links TRBV7-2 to TRBJ1-2; D possibly corresponds to TRBD1 (6 bases). The CDR3 runs 15 residues. The germline V gene encodes CDR1 SGHTA and CDR2 FQGNSA. Trimming cost V 0 bases and J 8 bases, with 16 bases left between them. CDR3 loop: CASSLAAQGSSGYTF. The CDR3 coding sequence is TGTGCCAGCAGCTTAGCAGCCCAGGGGTCTAGCGGCTACACCTTC.

This clone came up once. This chain joins TRBV18 and TRBJ2-5; a possible D gene is TRBD2 (5 bases). The CDR3 totals 18 residues. Trimming left V 5 bases short and J 1 base short, with 23 bases between. Germline V CDR1 and CDR2: KGHSH, LQKENI. The CDR3 DNA reads as TGTGCCAGCTCAGTTCAACTTGCTATTGGACTGAGCCAAGAGACCCAGTACTTC. As protein: CASSVQLAIGLSQETQYF. Full variable domain (remainder filled in from reference TRBV18 and TRBJ2-5): NAGVMQNPRHLVRRRGQEARLRCSPMKGHSHVYWYRQLPEEGLKFMVYLQKENIIDESGMPKERFSAEFPKEGPSILRIQQVVRGDSAAYFCASSVQLAIGLSQETQYFGPGTRLLVL.

The rearrangement joins TRBV5-6 to TRBJ2-7; no firm D call. Germline CDR1 SGHDT, CDR2 YYEEEE. V was cut by 1 base and J by 1 base, with 12 bases left in between. The CDR3 covers 15 residues. The CDR3: CASSLRPGGSYEQYF. The CDR3 DNA reads as TGTGCCAGCAGCTTGAGGCCAGGTGGGTCCTACGAGCAGTACTTC.

The count of this clone is one. This rearrangement joins TRBV30 to TRBJ1-5, with D perhaps TRBD1 (5 bases). The germline V gene encodes CDR1 GTSNPN and CDR2 SVGIG (reference sequence). The V gene lost 4 bases and the J gene lost 1 base, with 8 bases spanning the gap. CDR3 length equals 13 residues. CDR3 residues: CAWTGSSNQPQHF. The CDR3 DNA follows: TGTGCCTGGACAGGGTCGAGCAATCAGCCCCAGCATTTT.

The rearrangement links TRBV9 to TRBJ1-4; D is undetermined. Germline CDR1 SGDLS, CDR2 YYNGEE. V dropped 4 bases and J dropped 7 bases, with 14 bases sitting between them. The CDR3 sequence is 14 residues long. The CDR3: CASSPRGGGEKLFF. DNA for the CDR3: TGTGCCAGCAGCCCCCGCGGAGGTGGTGAAAAACTGTTTTTT.

Comments on this clone: One junction end does not reproduce the germline sequence, and a read error may be involved. CDR3 sequence reads: CSSSLATGPQYF. In DNA, the CDR3 is TGTTCCAGCAGCTTAGCCACAGGCCCCCAGTACTTC. The chain combines TRBV7-9 with TRBJ2-5, with D maybe TRBD1 (5 bases). CDR1 and CDR2 from the germline V gene are SEHNR and FQNEAQ (reference sequence). This CDR3 contains 12 residues.

The rearrangement joins TRBV19 to TRBJ2-2, with D possibly matching TRBD1 (5 bases). The CDR3 is 15 residues long. CDR1 is LNHDA, CDR2 SQIVND, per germline (reference sequence). Trimming took 1 base from V and 2 from J, leaving 8 bases between them. CDR3 loop: CASSIATGNTGELFF. The CDR3 DNA reads as TGTGCCAGTAGTATAGCAACAGGCAACACCGGGGAGCTGTTTTTT.

This clone was seen only once. This rearrangement joins TRBV30 to TRBJ1-5; 10 bases align to TRBD1. In germline, CDR1 is GTSNPN, CDR2 SVGIG (reference sequence). The CDR3 is 13 amino acids. The ends lost 2 bases at V and 15 bases at J; junction bases unmatched: 10. CDR3 DNA: TGTGCCTGGAGTTTGGACAGGGGGAGCGTTCCGCATTTT. Its translation: CAWSLDRGSVPHF.

The rearrangement uses TRBV21-1 and TRBJ2-5; the table calls TRBD1, which could not be checked here. TRBV21-1 is a recognized pseudogene. The CDR3 consists of 15 residues. CDR3 DNA sequence: TGTGCCAGCAGCAATCTCGGGACACACCAAGAGACCCAGTACTTC. The encoded protein is CASSNLGTHQETQYF.

The J gene is TRBJ2-3, the V gene TRBV7-2; a weak D match, TRBD2 (6 bases). V lost 1 base and J 2 bases, leaving 10 bases between the germline ends. The CDR3 loop spans 15 amino acids. In germline, CDR1 is SGHTA, CDR2 FQGNSA. The chain's CDR3 is CASSLVSGYTDTQYF. Written as DNA, the CDR3 is TGTGCCAGCAGCTTAGTGAGCGGGTACACAGATACGCAGTATTTT.

This chain uses TRBV5-1 with TRBJ2-5; 7 bases match TRBD1. The CDR3 is 14 amino acids. V lost 2 bases, J lost 1 base, and 2 bases stayed unmatched. The germline V gene has CDR1 SGHRS and CDR2 YFSETQ. As DNA, the CDR3 is TGCGCCAGCAGCTTTACAGGGGCCCAAGAGACCCAGTACTTC. This gives the protein CASSFTGAQETQYF.

The CDR3 sequence is CASSVLQILGNEQFF. The CDR3 coding sequence is TGTGCCAGCAGTGTGCTACAGATATTGGGCAATGAGCAGTTCTTC. The chain combines TRBV6-1 with TRBJ2-1; D is unresolved. The V and J ends lost 4 bases and 6 bases respectively, with 16 bases between them. The CDR3 contains 15 residues. Germline V gene lookup returns CDR1 MNHNS and CDR2 SASEGT.

The chain combines TRBV6-5 with TRBJ1-5, with D tentatively TRBD1 (5 bases). V lost 2 bases and J 2 bases, leaving 13 bases between the germline ends. Per the germline V gene, CDR1 is MNHEY and CDR2 is SVGAGI. There are 16 residues in the CDR3. The CDR3: CASSYPAGGGNQPQHF. The DNA for the CDR3 is TGTGCCAGCAGTTACCCGGCGGGGGGTGGCAATCAGCCCCAGCATTTT.

The chain is built from TRBV10-3 and TRBJ2-7, with 7 bases identical to TRBD1. CDR3 length: 16 residues. V trimming: 2 bases; J trimming: 1 base; junction bases outside the gene matches: 8. CDR1 and CDR2 (germline): ENHRY, SYGVKD. For the CDR3, the DNA is TGTGCCATCAGTGAGCCTGGACAGGCGAATTCCTACGAGCAGTACTTC. Amino acid sequence: CAISEPGQANSYEQYF.

V is TRBV7-2 and J is TRBJ2-2; 7 bases match TRBD2. Germline trimming cut 2 bases from V and 1 base from J; bases unmatched to any gene: 7. This CDR3 has 17 amino acids. Germline CDR1 is SGHTA and CDR2 is FQGNSA. The CDR3 is CASSLTTGGWNTGELFF. As DNA, the CDR3 is TGTGCCAGCAGCTTAACGACGGGAGGATGGAACACCGGGGAGCTGTTTTTT.

The chain joins TRBV6-1 to TRBJ2-7; 7 bases align to TRBD2. Germline values: CDR1 MNHNS, CDR2 SASEGT. The CDR3 covers 13 residues. After removal of 10 bases from V and 2 bases from J, the junction contained 8 bases not matched to a gene. CDR3 residues: CATGASGTYEQYV. DNA of the CDR3: TGTGCCACCGGGGCTAGCGGAACCTACGAGCAGTACGTC.

The chain combines TRBV21-1 with TRBJ1-1; the D segment call TRBD1 is taken from the table without a DNA check. TRBV21-1 is deemed a pseudogene. The CDR3 totals 14 residues. In DNA, the CDR3 is TGTGCCAGCAGCAAGGCCATCATGAACACTGAAGCTTTCTTT. Encoded protein: CASSKAIMNTEAFF.

V usage is TRBV9 and J usage is TRBJ1-6; D may be TRBD1 (5 bases). This CDR3 contains 14 residues. V lost 5 bases and J 5 bases, leaving 11 bases between the germline ends. The germline V gene has CDR1 SGDLS and CDR2 YYNGEE. The CDR3, as DNA: TGTGCCAGCAGAGACGCGGGGCATAATTCACCCCTCCACTTT. It yields the protein CASRDAGHNSPLHF.

On this clone itself: One end of the junction does not line up with germline, which may come from a read error. V is TRBV29-1 and J is TRBJ1-2; D is perhaps TRBD1 (6 bases). The V gene's germline CDR1 is SQVTM and CDR2 ANQGSEA. The CDR3 length is 14 residues. This chain's CDR3 is CSVEVGQPDYGYPF. CDR3 nucleotide sequence: TGCAGCGTTGAAGTGGGACAACCAGATTATGGCTACCCCTTC. The whole variable domain, remainder taken from reference TRBV29-1 and TRBJ1-2, is SAVISQKPSRDICQRGTSLTIQCQVDSQVTMMFWYRQQPGQSLTLIATANQGSEATYESGFVIDKFPISRPNLTFSTLTVSNMSPEDSSIYLCSVEVGQPDYGYPFGSGTRLTVV.